The clone carrying this T cell receptor (beta chain) was seen at least ten times. TCRdb passed the reads through MiXCR, listing each CDR3 protein once. The sample gives some 600,000 distinct CDR3 sequences, approximately 24% of which show up once; 6.5% to 10% is in the top ten. The source of the sample is a study of T cell repertoires in cytomegalovirus infection. Germline CDR1 SGHDN, CDR2 FVKESK. The CDR3 has 17 residues. V was pared by 3 bases and J by 2 bases, with 13 bases of the junction left unmatched. V gene TRBV14 combines with J gene TRBJ2-7; 7 nucleotides line up with TRBD1. The sequenced sample was CD8+ T cells from PBMCs. The sequence came from a human donor in good health (CMV status not recorded). Some clones in this sample may be carry-over from other donors' samples. The CDR3 DNA reads TGTGCCAGCAGCCAGGAAGAGGGGGCACTTTACCCCTACGAGCAGTACTTC. Its protein product is CASSQEEGALYPYEQYF. Based on the CDR3 plus reference TRBV14 and TRBJ2-7, the full variable domain is EAGVTQFPSHSVIEKGQTVTLRCDPISGHDNLYWYRRVMGKEIKFLLHFVKESKQDESGMPNNRFLAERTGGTYSTLKVQPAELEDSGVYFCASSQEEGALYPYEQYFGPGTRLTVT.